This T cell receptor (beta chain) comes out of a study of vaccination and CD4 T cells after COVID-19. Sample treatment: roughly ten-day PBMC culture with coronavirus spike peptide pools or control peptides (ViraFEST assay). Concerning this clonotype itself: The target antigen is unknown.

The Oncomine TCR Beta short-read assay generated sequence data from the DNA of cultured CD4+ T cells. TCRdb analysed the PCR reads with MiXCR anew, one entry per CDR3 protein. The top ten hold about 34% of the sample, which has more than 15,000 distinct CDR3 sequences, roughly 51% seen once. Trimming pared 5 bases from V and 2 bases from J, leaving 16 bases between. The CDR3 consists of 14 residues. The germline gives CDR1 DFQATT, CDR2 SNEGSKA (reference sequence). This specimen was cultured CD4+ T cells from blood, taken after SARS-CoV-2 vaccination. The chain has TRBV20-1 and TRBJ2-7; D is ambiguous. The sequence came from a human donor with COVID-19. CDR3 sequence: CSAGLGFSPYEQYF. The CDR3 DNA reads TGCAGTGCTGGCCTGGGGTTTAGCCCCTACGAGCAGTACTTC.